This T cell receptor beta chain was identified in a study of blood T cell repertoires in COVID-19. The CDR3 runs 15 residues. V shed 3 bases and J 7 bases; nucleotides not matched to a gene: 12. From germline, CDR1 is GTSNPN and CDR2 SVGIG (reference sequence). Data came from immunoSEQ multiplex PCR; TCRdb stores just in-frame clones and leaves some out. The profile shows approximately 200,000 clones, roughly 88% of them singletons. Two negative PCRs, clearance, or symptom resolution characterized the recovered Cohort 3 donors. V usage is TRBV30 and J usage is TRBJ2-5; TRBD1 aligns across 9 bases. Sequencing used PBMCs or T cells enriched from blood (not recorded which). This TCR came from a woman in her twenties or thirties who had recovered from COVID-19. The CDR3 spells CAWSGGGQGSGTQYF. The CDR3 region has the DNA TGTGCCTGGAGCGGGGGAGGACAGGGGTCCGGGACCCAGTACTTC.